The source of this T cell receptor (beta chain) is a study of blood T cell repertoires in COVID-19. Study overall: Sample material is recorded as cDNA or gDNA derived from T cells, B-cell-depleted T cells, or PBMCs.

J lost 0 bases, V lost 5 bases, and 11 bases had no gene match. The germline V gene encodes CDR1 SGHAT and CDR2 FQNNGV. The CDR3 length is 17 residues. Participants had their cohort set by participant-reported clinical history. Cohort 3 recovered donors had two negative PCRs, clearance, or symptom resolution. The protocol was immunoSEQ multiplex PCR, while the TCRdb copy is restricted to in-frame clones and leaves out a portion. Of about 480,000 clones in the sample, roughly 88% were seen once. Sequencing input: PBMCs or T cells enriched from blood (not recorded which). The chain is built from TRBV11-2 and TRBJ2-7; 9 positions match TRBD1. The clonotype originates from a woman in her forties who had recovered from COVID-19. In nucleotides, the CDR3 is TGTGCCAGCAGCCGCGCGGGACAGGGCGGGAGCTCCTACGAGCAGTACTTC. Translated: CASSRAGQGGSSYEQYF.